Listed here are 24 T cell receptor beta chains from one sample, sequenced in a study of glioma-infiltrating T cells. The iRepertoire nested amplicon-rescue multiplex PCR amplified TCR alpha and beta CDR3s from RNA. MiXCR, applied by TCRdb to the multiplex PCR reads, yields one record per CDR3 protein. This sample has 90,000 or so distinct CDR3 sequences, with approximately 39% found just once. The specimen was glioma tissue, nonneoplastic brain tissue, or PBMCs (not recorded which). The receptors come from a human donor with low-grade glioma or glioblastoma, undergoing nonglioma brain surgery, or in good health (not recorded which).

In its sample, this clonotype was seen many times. CDR3 coding DNA: TGTGCCAGCAGCCCCTCCGGGACACCTTATTCACCCCTCCACTTT. Protein sequence: CASSPSGTPYSPLHF. The chain links TRBV7-9 to TRBJ1-6, with TRBD1 as a possible D gene (6 bases). CDR3 length: 15 amino acids. With 5 bases removed from V and 8 bases from J, the gap between germline ends came to 16 bases. The germline V gene has CDR1 SEHNR and CDR2 FQNEAQ (reference sequence).

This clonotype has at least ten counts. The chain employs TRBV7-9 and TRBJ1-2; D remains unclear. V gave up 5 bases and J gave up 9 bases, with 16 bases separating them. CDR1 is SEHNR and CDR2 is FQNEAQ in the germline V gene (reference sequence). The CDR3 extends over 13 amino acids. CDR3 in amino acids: CASSQGGRPSYTF. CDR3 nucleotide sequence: TGTGCCAGCAGCCAAGGCGGTCGGCCGAGCTACACCTTC.

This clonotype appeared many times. The CDR3 protein is CASSPIYQETQYF. The CDR3 bases are TGTGCCAGCTCTCCGATCTACCAAGAGACCCAGTACTTC. V and J are TRBV18 and TRBJ2-5; D remains ambiguous. V lost 6 bases and J 0 bases, leaving 8 bases between the germline ends. Germline-derived CDR1 and CDR2 are KGHSH and LQKENI. The CDR3 consists of 13 residues.

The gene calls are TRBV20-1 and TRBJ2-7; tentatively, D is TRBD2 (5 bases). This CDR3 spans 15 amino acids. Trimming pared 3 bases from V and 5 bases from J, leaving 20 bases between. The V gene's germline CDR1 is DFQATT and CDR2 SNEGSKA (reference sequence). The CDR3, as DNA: TGCAGTGCTAGTGGGTTTTTATCGGGGTTCAACGAGCAGTACTTC. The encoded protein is CSASGFLSGFNEQYF.

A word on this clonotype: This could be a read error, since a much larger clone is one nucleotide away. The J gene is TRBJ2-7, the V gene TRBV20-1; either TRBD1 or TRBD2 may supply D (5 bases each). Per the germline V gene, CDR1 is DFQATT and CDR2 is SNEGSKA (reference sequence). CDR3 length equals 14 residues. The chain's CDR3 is CIARDSGTDLEQYF. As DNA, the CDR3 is TGCATTGCTAGAGACTCCGGGACCGATCTCGAGCAGTACTTC.

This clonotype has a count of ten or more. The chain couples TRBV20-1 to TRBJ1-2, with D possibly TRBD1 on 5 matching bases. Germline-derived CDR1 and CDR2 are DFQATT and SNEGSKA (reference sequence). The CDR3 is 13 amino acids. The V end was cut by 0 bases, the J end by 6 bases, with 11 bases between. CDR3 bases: TGCAGTGCTAGAGATATACGGGGACATGGCTACACCTTC. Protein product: CSARDIRGHGYTF.

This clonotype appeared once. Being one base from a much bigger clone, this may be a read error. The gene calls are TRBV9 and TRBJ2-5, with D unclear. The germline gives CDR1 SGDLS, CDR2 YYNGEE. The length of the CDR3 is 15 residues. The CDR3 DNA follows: TGTGGCAGCAGCGTAGTTCTTGGCTCAAGGGAGACCCAGTACTTC. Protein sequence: CGSSVVLGSRETQYF.

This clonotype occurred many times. CDR3 sequence: CSASSMPSGRAADTQYF. The CDR3 DNA reads as TGCAGTGCTAGTTCAATGCCTAGCGGGAGGGCAGCAGATACGCAGTATTTT. The chain has TRBV20-1 and TRBJ2-3; 12 nucleotides align to TRBD2. Germline V gives CDR1 DFQATT, CDR2 SNEGSKA (reference sequence). V trimming: 3 bases; J trimming: 4 bases; junction bases outside the gene matches: 11. The CDR3 loop spans 17 amino acids.

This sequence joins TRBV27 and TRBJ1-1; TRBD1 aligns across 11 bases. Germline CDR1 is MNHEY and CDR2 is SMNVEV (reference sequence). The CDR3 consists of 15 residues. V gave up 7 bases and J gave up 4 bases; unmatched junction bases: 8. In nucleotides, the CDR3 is TGTGCCAGCAACCTGGACAGGGGGCCGGCCACTGAAGCTTTCTTT. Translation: CASNLDRGPATEAFF.

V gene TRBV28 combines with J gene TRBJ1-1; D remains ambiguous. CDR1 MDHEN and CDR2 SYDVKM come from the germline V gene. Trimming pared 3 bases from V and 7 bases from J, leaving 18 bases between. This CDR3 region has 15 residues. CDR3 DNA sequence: TGTGCCAGCAGTTTCCCCTCGGACCGGAGCATTGAAGCTTTCTTT. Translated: CASSFPSDRSIEAFF.

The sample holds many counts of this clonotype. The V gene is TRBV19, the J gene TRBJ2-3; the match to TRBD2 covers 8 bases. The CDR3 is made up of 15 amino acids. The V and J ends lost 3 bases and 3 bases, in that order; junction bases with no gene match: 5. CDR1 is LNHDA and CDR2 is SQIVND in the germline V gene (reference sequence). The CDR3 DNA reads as TGTGCCAGTAGTATTGGCGGGAGGAAGACAGATACGCAGTATTTT. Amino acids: CASSIGGRKTDTQYF.

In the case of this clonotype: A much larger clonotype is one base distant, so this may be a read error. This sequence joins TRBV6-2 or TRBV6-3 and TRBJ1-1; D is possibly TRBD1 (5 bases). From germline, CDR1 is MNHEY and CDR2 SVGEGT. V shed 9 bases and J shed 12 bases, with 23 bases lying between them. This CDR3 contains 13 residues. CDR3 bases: TGTGCCAGTAGTATCCCAGGGCTAGGTGGAACTTTCTTT. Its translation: CASSIPGLGGTFF.

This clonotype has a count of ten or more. CDR3 in DNA: TGTGCTAGTGTTCCGGGACTAAGGAATTCACCCCTCCACTTT. Translating gives CASVPGLRNSPLHF. The chain combines TRBV12-5 with TRBJ1-6, with a possible D match to TRBD1 (5 bases). Germline CDR1 reads LGHNT; CDR2 reads FRNRAP. V was shortened by 7 bases and J by 7 bases, with 14 bases between the two germline ends. The CDR3 is made up of 14 amino acids.

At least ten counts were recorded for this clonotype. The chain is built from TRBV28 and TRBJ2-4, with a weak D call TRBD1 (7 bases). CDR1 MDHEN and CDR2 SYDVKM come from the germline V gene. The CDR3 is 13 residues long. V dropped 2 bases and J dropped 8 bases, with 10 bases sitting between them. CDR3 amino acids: CASSLDREDIQYF. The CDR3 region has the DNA TGTGCCAGCAGTTTAGACAGGGAGGACATTCAGTACTTC.

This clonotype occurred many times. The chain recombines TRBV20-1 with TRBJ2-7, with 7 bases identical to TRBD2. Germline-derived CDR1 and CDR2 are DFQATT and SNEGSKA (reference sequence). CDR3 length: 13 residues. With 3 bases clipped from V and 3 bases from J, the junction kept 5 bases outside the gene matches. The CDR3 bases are TGCAGTGCTAGTTCTAGCGGCAACTACGAGCAGTACTTC. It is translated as CSASSSGNYEQYF.

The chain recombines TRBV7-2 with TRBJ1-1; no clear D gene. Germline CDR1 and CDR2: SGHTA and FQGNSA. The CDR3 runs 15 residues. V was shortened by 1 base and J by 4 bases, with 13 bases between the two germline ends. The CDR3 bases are TGTGCCAGCAGCTTAGGAACCGGACGGAGCACTGAAGCTTTCTTT. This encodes CASSLGTGRSTEAFF. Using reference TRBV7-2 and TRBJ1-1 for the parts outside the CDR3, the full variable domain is GAGVSQSPSNKVTEKGKDVELRCDPISGHTALYWYRQSLGQGLEFLIYFQGNSAPDKSGLPSDRFSAERTGGSVSTLTIQRTQQEDSAVYLCASSLGTGRSTEAFFGQGTRLTVV.

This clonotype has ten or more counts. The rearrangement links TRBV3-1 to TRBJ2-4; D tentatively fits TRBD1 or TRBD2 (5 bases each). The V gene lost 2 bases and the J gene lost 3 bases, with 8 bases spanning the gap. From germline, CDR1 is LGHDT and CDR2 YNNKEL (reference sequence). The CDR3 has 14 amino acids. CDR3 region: CASSQRGLKNIQYF. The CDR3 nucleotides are TGTGCCAGCAGCCAACGGGGCCTCAAAAACATTCAGTACTTC.

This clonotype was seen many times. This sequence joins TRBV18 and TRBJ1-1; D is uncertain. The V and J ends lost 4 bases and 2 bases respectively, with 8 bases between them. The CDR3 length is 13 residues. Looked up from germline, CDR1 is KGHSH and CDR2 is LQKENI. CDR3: CASSLQANTEAFF. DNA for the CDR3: TGTGCCAGCTCACTGCAGGCAAACACTGAAGCTTTCTTT.

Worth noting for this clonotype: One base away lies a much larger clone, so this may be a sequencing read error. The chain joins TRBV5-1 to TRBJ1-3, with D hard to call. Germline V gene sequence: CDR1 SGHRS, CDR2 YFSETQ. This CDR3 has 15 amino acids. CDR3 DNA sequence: TGCGCCAGCAGCTTGGGGCCCGCTTCAGGAAACACCACATATTTT. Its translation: CASSLGPASGNTTYF.

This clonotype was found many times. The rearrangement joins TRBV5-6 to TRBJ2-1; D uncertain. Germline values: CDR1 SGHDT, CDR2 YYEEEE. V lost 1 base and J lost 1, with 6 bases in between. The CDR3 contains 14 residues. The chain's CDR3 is CASSLMESYNEQFF. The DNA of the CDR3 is TGTGCCAGCAGCTTGATGGAATCCTACAATGAGCAGTTCTTC. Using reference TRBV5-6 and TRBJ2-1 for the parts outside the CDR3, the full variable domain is DAGVTQSPTHLIKTRGQQVTLRCSPKSGHDTVSWYQQALGQGPQFIFQYYEEEERQRGNFPDRFSGHQFPNYSSELNVNALLLGDSALYLCASSLMESYNEQFFGPGTRLTVL.

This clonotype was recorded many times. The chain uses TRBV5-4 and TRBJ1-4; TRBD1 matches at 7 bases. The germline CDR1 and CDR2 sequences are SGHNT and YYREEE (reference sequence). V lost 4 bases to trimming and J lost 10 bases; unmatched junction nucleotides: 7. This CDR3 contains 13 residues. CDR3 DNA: TGTGCCAGCAGCCAAGACAGGGAAAGAAAACTGTTTTTT. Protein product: CASSQDRERKLFF.

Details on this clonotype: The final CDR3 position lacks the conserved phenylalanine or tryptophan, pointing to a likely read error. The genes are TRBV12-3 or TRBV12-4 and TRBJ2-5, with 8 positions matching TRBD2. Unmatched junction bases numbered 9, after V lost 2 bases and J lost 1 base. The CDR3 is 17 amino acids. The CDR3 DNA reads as TGTGCCAGCAGTTTACAAAGTTCGGCGGGGGGCCAAGAGACCCAGTACTCC. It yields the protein CASSLQSSAGGQETQYS.

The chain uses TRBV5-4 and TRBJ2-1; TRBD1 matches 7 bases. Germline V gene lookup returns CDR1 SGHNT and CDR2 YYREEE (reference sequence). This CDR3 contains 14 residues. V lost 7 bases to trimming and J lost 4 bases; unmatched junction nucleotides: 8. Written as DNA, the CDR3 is TGTGCCAGCGGCCCCTCAGGGGGTTACAATGAGCAGTTCTTC. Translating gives CASGPSGGYNEQFF. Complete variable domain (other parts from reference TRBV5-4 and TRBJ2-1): ETGVTQSPTHLIKTRGQQVTLRCSSQSGHNTVSWYQQALGQGPQFIFQYYREEENGRGNFPPRFSGLQFPNYSSELNVNALELDDSALYLCASGPSGGYNEQFFGPGTRLTVL.

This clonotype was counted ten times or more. The CDR3 bases are TGCAGTGCTAGTGCAGGGGGGACTGAAGCTTTCTTT. This encodes CSASAGGTEAFF. The V gene is TRBV20-1, the J gene TRBJ1-1; the match to TRBD1 covers 7 bases. The CDR3 is 12 residues long. Germline V gene lookup returns CDR1 DFQATT and CDR2 SNEGSKA (reference sequence). Germline trimming cut 3 bases from V and 5 bases from J; bases unmatched to any gene: 3.